Shown below are 18 T cell receptor beta chains from a single sample sequenced in a study of shared clonotypes between healthy human individuals. Method: immunoSEQ multiplex PCR; TCRdb's copy keeps in-frame clones and lacks some. Of roughly 2.5 million clones listed, more than 80% are singletons. The sample was naive CD4+ T cells sorted from blood. Regarding subset: CD45RA+ positively selected. These receptors came from a man aged 18 to 30 in good health.

In this sample, this clone turned up once. The junction departs from the called germline gene at one end, perhaps through a read error. CDR3 sequence (DNA): TGCCTGACAGGGGGCCTCCAGCCGAACACCGGGGAGCTGTTTTTT. This codes for CLTGGLQPNTGELFF. V and J are TRBV7-9 and TRBJ2-2; 10 bases line up with TRBD1. CDR3 length: 15 amino acids. CDR1 is SEHNR and CDR2 is FQNEAQ in the germline V gene (reference sequence).

The J gene is TRBJ2-3, the V gene TRBV10-3; D is ambiguous. The CDR3 runs 12 residues. Trimming shortened V by 8 bases and J by 2 bases, and 8 bases separated the two germline ends. Germline loops: CDR1 ENHRY, CDR2 SYGVKD. The CDR3, as DNA: TGTGCCATCGGTGGCTTCACAGATACGCAGTATTTT. Translated: CAIGGFTDTQYF.

This rearrangement joins TRBV5-1 to TRBJ2-5; 7 bases match TRBD1. The CDR3 is made up of 16 amino acids. With 6 bases clipped from V and 5 bases from J, the junction kept 16 bases outside the gene matches. The V gene's germline CDR1 is SGHRS and CDR2 YFSETQ. This CDR3 reads CASTPLKGAGRETQYF. CDR3 bases: TGCGCCAGCACCCCCCTGAAGGGGGCGGGCCGGGAGACCCAGTACTTC. The whole variable domain, filled in from reference TRBV5-1 and TRBJ2-5, reads KAGVTQTPRYLIKTRGQQVTLSCSPISGHRSVSWYQQTPGQGLQFLFEYFSETQRNKGNFPGRFSGRQFSNSRSEMNVSTLELGDSALYLCASTPLKGAGRETQYFGPGTRLLVL.

This clone came up a few times. The J gene is TRBJ1-1, the V gene TRBV10-3, with 7 bases lining up with TRBD1. J gave up 4 bases and V 5 bases, and 4 bases lay outside the gene matches. The CDR3 covers 13 residues. Per germline, CDR1 ENHRY and CDR2 SYGVKD. The DNA for the CDR3 is TGTGCCATCAGTTCCGGACAGGCCACTGAAGCTTTCTTT. It codes for CAISSGQATEAFF.

The chain combines TRBV5-1 with TRBJ1-1; tentative D call: TRBD1 (6 bases). Deletions cut 0 bases from V and 1 base from J, with 10 bases between. Per germline, CDR1 SGHRS and CDR2 YFSETQ. The CDR3 runs 15 residues. The CDR3 loop reads CASSLEGVPNTEAFF. CDR3 DNA sequence: TGCGCCAGCAGCTTGGAGGGGGTTCCGAACACTGAAGCTTTCTTT. Combining the CDR3 with reference TRBV5-1 and TRBJ1-1 gives the whole variable domain KAGVTQTPRYLIKTRGQQVTLSCSPISGHRSVSWYQQTPGQGLQFLFEYFSETQRNKGNFPGRFSGRQFSNSRSEMNVSTLELGDSALYLCASSLEGVPNTEAFFGQGTRLTVV.

The chain links TRBV7-2 to TRBJ2-5; 8 bases line up with TRBD1. CDR3 length equals 15 residues. The germline CDR1 and CDR2 sequences are SGHTA and FQGNSA. After removal of 3 bases from V and 5 bases from J, the junction contained 8 bases not matched to a gene. This CDR3 is CASSFNQGAPETQYF. The DNA of the CDR3 is TGTGCCAGCAGCTTTAACCAGGGGGCGCCGGAGACCCAGTACTTC.

The genes are TRBV7-9 and TRBJ2-6; D is undetermined. CDR3 length: 12 residues. Looked up from germline, CDR1 is SEHNR and CDR2 is FQNEAQ (reference sequence). Trimming took 11 bases from V and 0 from J, leaving 5 bases between them. The CDR3 protein is CAVDSGANVLTF. The CDR3 DNA reads TGTGCCGTAGACTCTGGGGCCAACGTCCTGACTTTC. The full variable domain, completed using reference TRBV7-9 and TRBJ2-6, is DTGVSQNPRHKITKRGQNVTFRCDPISEHNRLYWYRQTLGQGPEFLTYFQNEAQLEKSRLLSDRFSAERPKGSFSTLEIQRTEQGDSAMYLCAVDSGANVLTFGAGSRLTVL.

The V gene is TRBV7-8, the J gene TRBJ2-7; D perhaps matches TRBD2 (6 bases). The CDR3 runs to 17 residues. Germline CDR1 reads SGHVS; CDR2 reads FQNEAQ. V lost 5 bases and J lost 1, with 21 bases in between. CDR3 nucleotides: TGTGCCAGCAGCAACAACGGCGGGACGGGTATGTCCTACGAGCAGTACTTC. It translates to CASSNNGGTGMSYEQYF. Full variable domain (rest looked up from reference TRBV7-8 and TRBJ2-7): GAGVSQSPRYKVAKRGQDVALRCDPISGHVSLFWYQQALGQGPEFLTYFQNEAQLDKSGLPSDRFFAERPEGSVSTLKIQRTQQEDSAVYLCASSNNGGTGMSYEQYFGPGTRLTVT.

J is TRBJ2-3 and V is TRBV10-3; D gene ambiguous. CDR1 is ENHRY, CDR2 SYGVKD, per germline. V lost 4 bases, J lost 2 bases, and 7 bases lay in between. The CDR3 length is 13 residues. The CDR3 coding sequence is TGTGCCATCAGTGGGGCGTTCACAGATACGCAGTATTTT. It encodes CAISGAFTDTQYF.

The chain employs TRBV28 and TRBJ1-1, with D possibly TRBD1 on 6 matching bases. Germline values: CDR1 MDHEN, CDR2 SYDVKM. The CDR3 is made up of 14 amino acids. Trimming shortened V by 7 bases and J by 1 base, and 13 bases separated the two germline ends. In DNA form, the CDR3 reads TGTGCCAGCAAGGGACAAAGGGCGAACACTGAAGCTTTCTTT. It translates to CASKGQRANTEAFF.

CDR3 nucleotides: TGTGCCAGCAGTACTGACAGGGTCGATACGCAGTATTTT. It specifies CASSTDRVDTQYF. The chain carries TRBV2 and TRBJ2-3, with 7 nucleotides matching TRBD1. This CDR3 spans 13 amino acids. CDR1 is SNHLY and CDR2 is FYNNEI in the germline V gene. The V and J ends lost 5 bases and 6 bases, in that order; junction bases with no gene match: 5.

The chain employs TRBV7-2 and TRBJ2-7; tentatively, D is TRBD2 (6 bases). This CDR3 is built from 15 residues. V dropped 5 bases and J dropped 3 bases, with 17 bases sitting between them. Germline V CDR1 and CDR2: SGHTA, FQGNSA. CDR3 sequence reads: CASSLNGGTIYEQYF. The CDR3 nucleotides read TGTGCCAGCAGCCTTAATGGCGGGACCATCTACGAGCAGTACTTC.

This clone has just one count. V usage is TRBV5-1 and J usage is TRBJ1-2, with TRBD1 matching over 8 bases. Per the germline V gene, CDR1 is SGHRS and CDR2 is YFSETQ. This CDR3 comprises 12 residues. V was pared by 4 bases and J by 8 bases, with 4 bases of the junction left unmatched. The DNA of the CDR3 is TGCGCCAGCAGCCCAGGGGGCTGGGGCTACACCTTC. Residues: CASSPGGWGYTF.

The chain joins TRBV10-3 to TRBJ2-7, with TRBD2 identical over 9 bases. V was clipped by 5 bases and J by 3 bases; unmatched bases: 14. Germline V lookup: CDR1 ENHRY, CDR2 SYGVKD. The CDR3 contains 17 residues. This CDR3 reads CAISRREGNSGLYEQYF. The CDR3 DNA sequence: TGTGCCATCAGTCGGCGGGAGGGTAATAGTGGGCTCTACGAGCAGTACTTC.

This chain links TRBV2 with TRBJ2-5; maybe TRBD1 (5 bases). V lost 4 bases and J 4 bases, leaving 16 bases between the germline ends. The CDR3 sequence is 15 residues long. Looked up from germline, CDR1 is SNHLY and CDR2 is FYNNEI. The CDR3: CASSVGTLQGETQYF. DNA of the CDR3: TGTGCCAGCAGTGTGGGTACCCTCCAGGGAGAGACCCAGTACTTC.

CDR3 sequence reads: CAISDGASGGQETQYF. The CDR3 nucleotides read TGTGCCATCAGTGATGGGGCTAGCGGGGGCCAAGAGACCCAGTACTTC. The chain links TRBV10-3 to TRBJ2-5, with 10 bases that match TRBD2. V shed 3 bases and J 1 base; nucleotides not matched to a gene: 5. CDR1 and CDR2 from the germline V gene are ENHRY and SYGVKD. The CDR3 consists of 16 residues.

About this clone itself: The sample contains more than one DNA sequence encoding this CDR3. The genes are TRBV18 and TRBJ2-7; D unclear. Deletions cut 1 base from V and 1 base from J, with 8 bases between. The germline CDR1 and CDR2 sequences are KGHSH and LQKENI. The CDR3 length is 14 residues. As DNA, the CDR3 is TGTGCCAGCTCACCACAGGGTGGTTCCTACGAGCAGTACTTC. It yields the protein CASSPQGGSYEQYF.

A remark on this clone: Different DNA sequences within this sample yield the same CDR3. In DNA form, the CDR3 reads TGTGCCTGGACAAGGGGGCTTGGCACAGATACGCAGTATTTT. Translation gives CAWTRGLGTDTQYF. V and J are TRBV30 and TRBJ2-3; 7 bases align to TRBD1. Germline lookup yields CDR1 GTSNPN and CDR2 SVGIG (reference sequence). V trimming: 4 bases; J trimming: 1 base; junction bases outside the gene matches: 5. The length of the CDR3 is 14 residues.